The clone carrying this T cell receptor beta chain has just one count. CDR3 length: 21 residues. Looked up from germline, CDR1 is SGHRS and CDR2 is YFSETQ. With V trimmed by 0 bases and J by 3 bases, 19 bases remained unmatched. These data come from a study of control samples from healthy donors and cancer patients. Profiling relied on immunoSEQ multiplex PCR, and the TCRdb table lists in-frame clones only, not all of them. The sample consists of tens of thousands of clones, around 78% of them appearing once. The chain is built from TRBV5-1 and TRBJ2-1; 9 bases align to TRBD2. Sequencing was done on a sample of blood. This TCR derives from a man in his fifties or sixties in good health. CDR3 loop: CASSLGKVRLAGLGVYNEQFF. The CDR3, as DNA: TGCGCCAGCAGCTTGGGAAAGGTACGCCTAGCGGGACTAGGGGTCTACAATGAGCAGTTCTTC.